This record concerns one T cell receptor (beta chain) sequence. This sample is part of a study of blood T cell repertoires in COVID-19. The wider study: PBMCs, B-cell-depleted T cells, or T cells were the source of the cDNA or gDNA that made up the material.

The V end was cut by 3 bases, the J end by 5 bases, with 15 bases between. Germline CDR1 is KGHDR and CDR2 is SFDVKD. The CDR3 is made up of 15 amino acids. Sequenced by immunoSEQ multiplex PCR; TCRdb stores in-frame clones only, minus some. The sample consists of some 300,000 clones, more than 75% of them appearing once. The gene calls are TRBV24-1 and TRBJ2-5; tentatively, D is TRBD1 (7 bases). Specimen: PBMCs or T cells enriched from blood (not recorded which). The receptor comes from a man under 40 who had recovered from COVID-19. CDR3 residues: CATSDPRDSGETQYF. CDR3 in DNA: TGTGCCACCAGTGATCCGCGGGACAGCGGCGAGACCCAGTACTTC.